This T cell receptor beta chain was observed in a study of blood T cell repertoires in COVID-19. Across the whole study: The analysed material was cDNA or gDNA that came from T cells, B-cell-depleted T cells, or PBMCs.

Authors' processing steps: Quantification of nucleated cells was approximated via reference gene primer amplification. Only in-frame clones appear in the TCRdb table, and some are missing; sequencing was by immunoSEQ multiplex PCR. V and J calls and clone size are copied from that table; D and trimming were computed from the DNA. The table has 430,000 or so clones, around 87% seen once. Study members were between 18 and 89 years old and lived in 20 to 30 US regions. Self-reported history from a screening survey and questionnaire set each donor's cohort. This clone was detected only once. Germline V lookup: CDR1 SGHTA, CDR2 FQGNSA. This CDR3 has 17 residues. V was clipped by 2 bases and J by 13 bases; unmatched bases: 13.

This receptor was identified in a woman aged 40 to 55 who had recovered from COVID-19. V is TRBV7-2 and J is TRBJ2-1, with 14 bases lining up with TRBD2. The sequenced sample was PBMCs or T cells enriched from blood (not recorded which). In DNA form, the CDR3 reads TGTGCCAGCAGCTTAACCCCACCCGGGACTAGCGGGAGAACTCAGTTCTTC. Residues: CASSLTPPGTSGRTQFF.